Below, one TCR beta chain is given with its context. Its antigen is not identified. These data belong to a study of vaccination effects on CD4 cells after COVID-19. Whole-study context: Samples were taken post-vaccine, and their median timing was 72 days after the second dose.

Under the ViraFEST assay, PBMC were stimulated with viral peptide pools so that antigen-specific CD4+ T cells expanded. Sequencing was performed afterwards. Scientists isolated CD4+ T cells after an approximately 10-day culture period ended. PCR confirmed that the person was infected with SARS-CoV-2 between March and December 2020. Of the BNT162b2 and mRNA-1273 vaccines, participants received two doses of one or the other. Some 2.1 million PBMC per well received approximately 10 IU/ml IL-2 and approximately 9.2 ug/ml peptides in culture. Days 3 and 7 were when half the medium was replaced with IL-2 medium. CDR1 is SGDLS and CDR2 is YYNGEE in the germline V gene. This CDR3 has 14 residues. The V segment lost 4 bases and the J segment 3 bases; nucleotides outside the gene matches: 3. Repertoires were generated with immunoSEQ multiplex PCR, while TCRdb's copy carries only in-frame clones and drops some. The table records about 18,000 clones, around 76% of them present only once.

This receptor was obtained from a human donor who had a prior SARS-CoV-2 infection. This material consisted of CD4+ T cells from PBMCs cultured with SARS-CoV-2 spike peptides, taken after COVID-19 vaccination. The chain combines TRBV9 with TRBJ2-1, with TRBD1 identical over 8 bases. CDR3 residues: CASSKGQDYNEQFF. For the CDR3, the DNA is TGTGCCAGCAGCAAGGGACAGGACTACAATGAGCAGTTCTTC.